The clone carrying this T cell receptor beta chain was seen more than once but under ten times. Authors' methods: Counts of nucleated cells, estimated from reference gene primer amplification, were obtained. Measured with immunoSEQ multiplex PCR; TCRdb has only the in-frame clones, and not every one. V, J and clone size were drawn from that table, and D and trimming were deduced from the DNA. This table has about 310,000 clones, 80% to 90% appearing once. This record comes from a study of blood T cell repertoires in COVID-19. For the study at large: From the United States, Italy and Spain came samples of acute and convalescent COVID-19. The cDNA or gDNA used as material had been derived from T cells, B-cell-depleted T cells, or PBMCs.

V lost 3 bases and J lost 4; bases outside the gene matches: 2. Germline V gene lookup returns CDR1 SGDLS and CDR2 YYNGEE. The CDR3 covers 13 residues. Enrollees, about 18 to 90 years old, lived in approximately 25 US areas. The sequencing sample was made of PBMCs or T cells enriched from blood (not recorded which). The chain carries TRBV9 and TRBJ2-5; TRBD2 agrees at 8 bases. The source is a man younger than 40 who had recovered from COVID-19. The CDR3 nucleotides are TGTGCCAGCAGCGAAACTAGCGGAGAGACCCAGTACTTC. Its protein product is CASSETSGETQYF.